The rows below give T cell receptor beta chains drawn from one sample of a study of cytomegalovirus exposure and HLA in healthy donors. Repertoires were generated with immunoSEQ multiplex PCR, while TCRdb's copy carries only in-frame clones and drops some. This table holds over 50,000 clones. The sequenced sample consisted of PBMCs. Receptors originate from a man aged 50-59 years in good health and CMV-seropositive. The CDR3 runs from the conserved cysteine through the conserved F or W. A D gene is named only where the DNA matches it firmly.

TRBV5-1	TRBJ1-5	-	CASSLGGDGQPQHF
TRBV4-3	TRBJ2-3	-	CASSQSRGDTDTQYF
TRBV9	TRBJ2-7	TRBD2	CASSVDSGDLPYEQYF
TRBV5-1	TRBJ1-4	-	CASSLDPVEKLFF
TRBV30	TRBJ2-7	TRBD2	CAWLAGPYEQYF
TRBV6-5	TRBJ2-7	-	CASEGGTYEQYF
TRBV19	TRBJ2-5	TRBD1	CASSKGGSGQETQYF
TRBV5-1	TRBJ2-5	-	CASSLAGEQETQYF
TRBV4-3	TRBJ2-5	-	CASSQSSVFETQYF
TRBV28	TRBJ1-4	TRBD1	CASSGTGLTNEKLFF
TRBV4-1	TRBJ2-2	TRBD2	CASSPGLAGVGELFF
TRBV18	TRBJ2-1	TRBD2	CASSSDSPGLGRNEQFF
TRBV4-2	TRBJ2-3	TRBD2	CASSQAPGLAGVIVLDTQYF
TRBV19	TRBJ2-1	TRBD2	CASRSGGADEQFF
TRBV7-9	TRBJ2-7	TRBD2	CASSLAPWASGDSYEQYF
TRBV4-3	TRBJ2-7	-	CASSQRRTDYYEQYF
TRBV11-2	TRBJ1-1	-	CASSLQLMNTEAFF